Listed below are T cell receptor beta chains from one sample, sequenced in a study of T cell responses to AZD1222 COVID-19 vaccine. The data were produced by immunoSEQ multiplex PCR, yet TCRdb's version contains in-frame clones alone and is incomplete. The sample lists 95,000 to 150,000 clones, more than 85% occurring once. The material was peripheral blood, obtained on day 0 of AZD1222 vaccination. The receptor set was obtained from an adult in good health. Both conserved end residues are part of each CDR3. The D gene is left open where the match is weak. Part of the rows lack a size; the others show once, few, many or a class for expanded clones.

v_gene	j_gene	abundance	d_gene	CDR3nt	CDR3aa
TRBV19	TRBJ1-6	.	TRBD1	TGTGCCAGTAGTGGACAGGGGCTCGCTAATTCACCCCTCCACTTT	CASSGQGLANSPLHF
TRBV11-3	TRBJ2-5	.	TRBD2	TGTGCCAGCAGCCTACTCACTAGCGGAGTGGCGGAGACCCAGTACTTC	CASSLLTSGVAETQYF
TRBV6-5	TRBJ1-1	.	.	TGTGCCAGCAGGCTCAGGGGTAATGGAGAAGCTTTCTTT	CASRLRGNGEAFF
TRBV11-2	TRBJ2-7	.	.	TGTGCCAGCGGGGGGATAACTAGCAACTACGAGCAGTACTTC	CASGGITSNYEQYF
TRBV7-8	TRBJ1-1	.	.	TGTGCCAGCAGCTTAGGCGACAATTTGAACACTGAAGCTTTCTTT	CASSLGDNLNTEAFF
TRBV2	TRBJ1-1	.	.	TGTGCCAGCAGTGAAGAGGTTAACACTGAAGCTTTCTTT	CASSEEVNTEAFF
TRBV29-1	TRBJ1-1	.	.	TGCAGCGCGATAAACACTGAAGCTTTCTTT	CSAINTEAFF
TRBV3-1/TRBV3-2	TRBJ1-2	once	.	TGTGCCAGCAGCCAAAGTATAGGGCAGGGAGTTCCAAATGGCTACACCTTC	CASSQSIGQGVPNGYTF
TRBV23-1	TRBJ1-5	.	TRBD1	TGCGCCAGCAGTCAATCTGGGACAGGCCACTCTCTTAGCAATCAGCCCCAGCATTTT	CASSQSGTGHSLSNQPQHF
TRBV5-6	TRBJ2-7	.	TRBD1	TGTGCCAGCAGCTTAACCGGGACAGACTACGAGCAGTACTTC	CASSLTGTDYEQYF
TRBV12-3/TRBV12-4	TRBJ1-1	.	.	TGTGCCAGCAGTTTAGGAGGGGTCACTGAAGCTTTCTTT	CASSLGGVTEAFF
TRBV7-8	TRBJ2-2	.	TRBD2	TGTGCCAGCAGCCCCCGTGCGGGGGCCGGGGAGCTGTTTTTT	CASSPRAGAGELFF
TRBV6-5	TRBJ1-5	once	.	TGTGCCAGCAGCGGACTGGGCCAACCAAATCAGCCCCAGCATTTT	CASSGLGQPNQPQHF
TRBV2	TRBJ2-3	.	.	TGTGCCAGCAAACTAGAAGATACGCAGTATTTT	CASKLEDTQYF
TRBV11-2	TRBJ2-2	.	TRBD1	TGTGCCAGCAGCTCAACGACCGGGACAGATAAGGCCGGGGAGCTGTTTTTT	CASSSTTGTDKAGELFF
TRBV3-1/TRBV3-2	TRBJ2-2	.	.	TGTGCCAGCAGCCAAGTGTTCACCGGGGAGCTGTTTTTT	CASSQVFTGELFF
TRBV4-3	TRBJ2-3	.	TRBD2	TGCGCCAGCAGCCAAGATCGTGTTCTAGCGGGCACAGATACGCAGTATTTT	CASSQDRVLAGTDTQYF
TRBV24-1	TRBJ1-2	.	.	TGTGCCACCAGTGGGATAATGGACTATGGCTACACCTTC	CATSGIMDYGYTF
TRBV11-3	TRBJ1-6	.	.	TGTGCCAGCAGAACCGACAGGTTAAGTTCACCCCTCCACTTT	CASRTDRLSSPLHF
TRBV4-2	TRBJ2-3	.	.	TGTGCCAGCAGCCAAGCTCTAGGCACAGATACGCAGTATTTT	CASSQALGTDTQYF
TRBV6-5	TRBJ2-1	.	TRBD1	TGTGCCAGCAGCAAGGGACAGAGCTCCTACAATGAGCAGTTCTTC	CASSKGQSSYNEQFF
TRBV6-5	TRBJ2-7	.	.	TGTGCCAGCAGTTACTCTGGAGCAGGGTCGGACGAGCAGTACTTC	CASSYSGAGSDEQYF
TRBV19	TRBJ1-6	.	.	TGTGCCAGTAGCGGGGTGGTGTATTCACCCCTCCACTTT	CASSGVVYSPLHF
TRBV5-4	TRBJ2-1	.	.	TGTGCCAGCAGCCCCGGGACCCGACCATCCCTCTACAATGAGCAGTTCTTC	CASSPGTRPSLYNEQFF
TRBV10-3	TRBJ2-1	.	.	TGTGCCACGGCGGGTGGGGGGCATGAGCAGTTCTTC	CATAGGGHEQFF
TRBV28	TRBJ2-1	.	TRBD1	TGTGCCAGCAGTTACGGACAGGGGGTAACCATGGAGCAGTTCTTC	CASSYGQGVTMEQFF
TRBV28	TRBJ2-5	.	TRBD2	TGTGCCAGCAGTCCATGGCGGGAGGGCCGCGAGACCCAGTACTTC	CASSPWREGRETQYF
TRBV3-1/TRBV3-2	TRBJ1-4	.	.	TGTGCCAGCAGCCCCACAGCCGCTGTTTCTGAAAAACTGTTTTTT	CASSPTAAVSEKLFF
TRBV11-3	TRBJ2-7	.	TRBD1	TGTGCCAGCAGCTTTCGACAGGGGTTTGCCTACGAGCAGTACTTC	CASSFRQGFAYEQYF
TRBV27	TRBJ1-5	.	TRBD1	TGTGCCAGCGGTCGGGACAGGGGTCAGCCCCAGCATTTT	CASGRDRGQPQHF
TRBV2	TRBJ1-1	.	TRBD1	TGTGCCAGCAGCGACACAGGGGAGGGCACTGAAGCTTTCTTT	CASSDTGEGTEAFF